This TCR beta chain stems from a study of blood T cells in healthy people across ages. Regarding the study as a whole: Naive CD4+ cells and diversity were both higher in long-lived donors than in aged donors. Per million T cells, the diversity of TCR beta decreased roughly linearly as age advanced.

Then a second PCR, running about 6 to 11 cycles, was carried out with a sample-barcoded 5' primer and a J-beta primer mix. TCRdb processed the 5' RACE reads anew with MiXCR; each CDR3 protein has one entry. There are about 800,000 distinct CDR3 sequences in the sample; about three fifths occur only once, and roughly 22% lies in the top ten. Germline lookup yields CDR1 SEHNR and CDR2 FQNEAQ (reference sequence). V dropped 4 bases and J dropped 6; count of bases not matched to a gene: 12. The CDR3 contains 15 residues. Details on this clonotype: Its antigen is unknown.

Source material: blood. The rearrangement links TRBV7-9 to TRBJ2-7, with TRBD2 matching 7 bases. This TCR was recovered from a man aged 25-45 years in good health. CDR3 residues: CASSSPLAGVREQYF. CDR3 nucleotides: TGTGCCAGCAGCTCTCCTCTCGCGGGGGTTCGCGAGCAGTACTTC.